This T cell receptor beta chain was obtained from a study of regulatory T cells in long-lasting Graves disease. Time point here: newly diagnosed GD, antithyroid drugs for less than 3 months. PBMCs provided the RNA from which the TCR library was made. This CDR3 contains 15 residues. The germline V and J ends were trimmed by 1 base and 10 bases, with 15 bases remaining between them. Germline values: CDR1 SGHDT, CDR2 YYEEEE. This clonotype was seen at least ten times. Combining iRepertoire HTBI primers with Arm-PCR of CDR3 regions, the authors built TCR beta libraries. The authors' processing: The samples yielded 62 TRBV and 14 TRBJ segments. TCRdb passed the multiplex PCR reads through MiXCR, listing each CDR3 protein once. None of the V and J calls come from the authors' own analysis; TCRdb made them. The sample lists about 500,000 distinct CDR3 sequences; 12% were seen once. This sample was also put to use in a study of T cells in Graves' hyperthyroidism and ophthalmopathy.

The material was peripheral blood mononuclear cells (PBMCs), obtained at new diagnosis, from a patient treated with antithyroid drugs. This receptor was taken from a woman in her 30s with Graves disease. The rearrangement joins TRBV5-6 to TRBJ1-6; weak D call: TRBD1 (5 bases). For the CDR3, the DNA is TGTGCCAGCAGCTTGTGGGGGGTAGGACGATCACCCCTCCACTTT. This sequence encodes CASSLWGVGRSPLHF.